This T cell receptor (beta chain) was profiled in a study of blood T cell repertoires in COVID-19. Overall study context: Collection of acute and convalescent COVID-19 samples took place in the United States, Italy and Spain. T cells, B-cell-depleted T cells, or PBMCs supplied cDNA or gDNA.

The table came from immunoSEQ multiplex PCR; TCRdb's copy has only in-frame clones and leaves some out. The sample has some 220,000 clones, 70% to 85% seen once. V lost 1 base, J lost 0 bases, and 18 bases lay in between. The CDR3 is 18 residues long. The germline V gene encodes CDR1 SEHNR and CDR2 FQNEAQ (reference sequence). This receptor was obtained from a woman in her 40s with acute COVID-19. Material: PBMCs or T cells enriched from blood (not recorded which). J is TRBJ1-1 and V is TRBV7-9; a possible D gene is TRBD1 (5 bases). CDR3 sequence (DNA): TGTGCCAGCAGCTTAGAAGGGGCCTCTGGTTGGATGAACACTGAAGCTTTCTTT. This encodes CASSLEGASGWMNTEAFF.